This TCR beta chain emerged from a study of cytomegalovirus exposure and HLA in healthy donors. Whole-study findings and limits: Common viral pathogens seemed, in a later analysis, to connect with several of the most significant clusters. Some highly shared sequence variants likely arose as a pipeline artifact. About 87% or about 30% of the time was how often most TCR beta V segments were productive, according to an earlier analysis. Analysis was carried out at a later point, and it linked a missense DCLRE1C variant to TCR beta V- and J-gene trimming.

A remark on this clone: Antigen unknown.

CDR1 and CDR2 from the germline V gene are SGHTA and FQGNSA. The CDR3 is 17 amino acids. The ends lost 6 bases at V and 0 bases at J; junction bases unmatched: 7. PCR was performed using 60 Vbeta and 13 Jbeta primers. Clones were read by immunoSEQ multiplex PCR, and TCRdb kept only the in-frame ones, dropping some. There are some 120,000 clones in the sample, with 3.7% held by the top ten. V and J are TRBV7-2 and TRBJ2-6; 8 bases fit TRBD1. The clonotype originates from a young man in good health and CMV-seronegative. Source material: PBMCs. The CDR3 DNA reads TGTGCCAGCAGACCCGGGACAGGCGGCTCTGGGGCCAACGTCCTGACTTTC. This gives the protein CASRPGTGGSGANVLTF. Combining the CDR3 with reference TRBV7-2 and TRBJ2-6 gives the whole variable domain GAGVSQSPSNKVTEKGKDVELRCDPISGHTALYWYRQSLGQGLEFLIYFQGNSAPDKSGLPSDRFSAERTGGSVSTLTIQRTQQEDSAVYLCASRPGTGGSGANVLTFGAGSRLTVL.